Shown below are 32 T cell receptor beta chains from a single sample sequenced in a study of CD8+ T cells in alopecia areata. Described treatment: oral pan-JAK inhibitor, 5-10 mg twice daily. Extracted RNA was reverse transcribed, and the resulting cDNA served as sequencing template. Only in-frame clones appear in the TCRdb table, and some are missing; sequencing was by immunoSEQ multiplex PCR. The repertoire holds around 270,000 clones, with about three fifths as singletons. Sequenced here: CD4+ T cells sorted from blood, sampled at week 24, from a patient treated with tofacitinib. The receptors derive from a human donor with alopecia areata.

The chain combines TRBV30 with TRBJ1-2; 9 nucleotides align to TRBD1. This CDR3 is built from 15 residues. Germline V lookup: CDR1 GTSNPN, CDR2 SVGIG (reference sequence). Losses at the gene ends were 3 bases for V and 4 bases for J; bases not matched to a gene: 9. In DNA, the CDR3 is TGTGCCTGGAGACGACAGGGGGGTCAACCCTATGGCTACACCTTC. It encodes CAWRRQGGQPYGYTF.

The table lists this clone with a few counts. V usage is TRBV7-2 and J usage is TRBJ2-3, with unresolved D. V shed 5 bases and J shed 13 bases, with 16 bases lying between them. The germline V gene encodes CDR1 SGHTA and CDR2 FQGNSA. This CDR3 has 12 amino acids. The chain's CDR3 is CASSLDADREYF. CDR3 in DNA: TGTGCCAGCAGCCTGGACGCAGATAGGGAGTATTTT.

The chain has TRBV4-1 and TRBJ1-6, with 9 bases fitting TRBD1. Germline lookup yields CDR1 MGHRA and CDR2 YSYEKL. The J segment lost 7 bases and the V segment lost 0 bases, leaving 4 bases of the junction unmatched. This CDR3 spans 16 amino acids. The CDR3 sequence is CASSQEDGQGNSPLHF. Here the CDR3 DNA reads TGCGCCAGCAGCCAAGAGGACGGACAGGGGAATTCACCCCTCCACTTT.

To note about this clone: This may be a read error, as it is one base from a much larger clone. The sample carries other DNA sequences with the same CDR3. The rearrangement links TRBV4-1 to TRBJ1-1; 7 bases fit TRBD1. The germline CDR1 and CDR2 sequences are MGHRA and YSYEKL. CDR3 length equals 16 residues. The V and J ends lost 2 bases and 0 bases, in that order; junction bases with no gene match: 6. The CDR3 loop is CASSQYQTGMNTEAFF. CDR3 coding DNA: TGCGCCAGCAGCCAATATCAGACAGGGATGAACACTGAAGCTTTCTTT.

The chain is built from TRBV5-4 and TRBJ1-6; the match to TRBD1 covers 11 bases. CDR3 length: 15 amino acids. V shed 4 bases and J 7 bases; nucleotides not matched to a gene: 4. The germline V gene encodes CDR1 SGHNT and CDR2 YYREEE (reference sequence). DNA for the CDR3: TGTGCCAGCAGCCACCGGGACAGGGGGAATTCACCCCTCCACTTT. It yields the protein CASSHRDRGNSPLHF.

In its sample, this clone was seen a few times. The chain uses TRBV28 and TRBJ1-1; D call uncertain. The germline V gene has CDR1 MDHEN and CDR2 SYDVKM. Trimming removed 6 bases from V and 4 bases from J, with 15 bases in between. This CDR3 spans 14 amino acids. CDR3 loop: CASRGRPLVTEAFF. For the CDR3, the DNA is TGTGCCAGCAGGGGCCGACCTTTGGTCACTGAAGCTTTCTTT. The variable domain in full, completed from reference TRBV28 and TRBJ1-1, reads DVKVTQSSRYLVKRTGEKVFLECVQDMDHENMFWYRQDPGLGLRLIYFSYDVKMKEKGDIPEGYSVSREKKERFSLILESASTNQTSMYLCASRGRPLVTEAFFGQGTRLTVV.

This clone has a handful of counts. V and J are TRBV10-3 and TRBJ2-7, with 12 bases aligning to TRBD2. J lost 2 bases, V lost 5 bases, and 1 base had no gene match. Germline assignment: CDR1 ENHRY and CDR2 SYGVKD. The CDR3 is 14 residues long. CDR3 residues: CAISSSGGAYEQYF. In DNA, the CDR3 is TGTGCCATCAGTTCTAGCGGGGGGGCCTACGAGCAGTACTTC.

This clone was recorded once. The J gene is TRBJ1-2, the V gene TRBV25-1, with D hard to call. Trimming removed 5 bases at V and 0 bases at J, with 13 bases between. Germline V gene data show CDR1 as MGHDK and CDR2 as SYGVNS. This CDR3 has 15 residues. CDR3 DNA sequence: TGTGCCAGCAGTCCACTCACGGGGACTAACTATGGCTACACCTTC. Protein sequence: CASSPLTGTNYGYTF.

The gene calls are TRBV30 and TRBJ2-6, with 7 bases aligning to TRBD1. The CDR3 runs 16 residues. Germline V gene lookup returns CDR1 GTSNPN and CDR2 SVGIG (reference sequence). J gave up 0 bases and V 5 bases, and 7 bases lay outside the gene matches. The CDR3 reads CAWDREGLSGANVLTF. CDR3 coding DNA: TGTGCCTGGGACAGGGAAGGCCTCTCTGGGGCCAACGTCCTGACTTTC.

For the CDR3, the DNA is TGTGCCAGCAGTGAAGCGCCCCTGACAGGGGTCTACGAGCAGTACTTC. It yields the protein CASSEAPLTGVYEQYF. This chain links TRBV2 with TRBJ2-7; 8 bases match TRBD1. Germline CDR1 reads SNHLY; CDR2 reads FYNNEI. The CDR3 has 16 residues. Trimming took 0 bases from V and 3 from J; bases not matched to a gene: 7.

This clone appeared once. This sequence joins TRBV10-3 and TRBJ1-2; D ambiguous. The CDR3 contains 13 residues. V lost 4 bases and J lost 7, with 13 bases in between. Per the germline V gene, CDR1 is ENHRY and CDR2 is SYGVKD. The CDR3: CAISVEGSGGYTF. In DNA form, the CDR3 reads TGTGCCATCAGTGTGGAGGGCTCGGGTGGCTACACCTTC.

This clone has only a few counts. V gene TRBV5-1 combines with J gene TRBJ2-1; no definite D call. CDR1 SGHRS and CDR2 YFSETQ come from the germline V gene. V shed 0 bases and J shed 4 bases, with 5 bases lying between them. The CDR3 totals 13 residues. The DNA of the CDR3 is TGCGCCAGCAGCTTGGAGGTATACAATGAGCAGTTCTTC. Encoded protein: CASSLEVYNEQFF.

This clone was seen more than once but under ten times. The chain links TRBV5-4 to TRBJ1-6; D unclear. The CDR3 consists of 17 residues. Between the trimmed V and J ends, which lost 4 bases and 0 bases, there was a span of 14 bases. Germline V gene data show CDR1 as SGHNT and CDR2 as YYREEE (reference sequence). CDR3: CASSPGPTSSYNSPLHF. DNA for the CDR3: TGTGCCAGCAGCCCCGGACCCACGAGCTCCTATAATTCACCCCTCCACTTT.

The chain joins TRBV2 to TRBJ2-7; no firm D call. This CDR3 has 12 residues. Germline CDR1 and CDR2: SNHLY and FYNNEI. The germline V and J ends were trimmed by 7 bases and 0 bases, with 7 bases remaining between them. The CDR3 spells CASTRSSYEQYF. The DNA for the CDR3 is TGTGCCAGCACCAGGAGCTCCTACGAGCAGTACTTC.

The chain couples TRBV28 to TRBJ2-3, with 9 bases lining up with TRBD1. The V segment lost 5 bases and the J segment 5 bases; nucleotides outside the gene matches: 11. The CDR3 has 16 amino acids. CDR1 and CDR2 from the germline V gene are MDHEN and SYDVKM. CDR3 sequence: CASSPTGTGKGDTQYF. The CDR3 bases are TGTGCCAGCAGTCCCACCGGGACAGGGAAGGGAGATACGCAGTATTTT. Drawing the rest from reference TRBV28 and TRBJ2-3, the complete variable domain is DVKVTQSSRYLVKRTGEKVFLECVQDMDHENMFWYRQDPGLGLRLIYFSYDVKMKEKGDIPEGYSVSREKKERFSLILESASTNQTSMYLCASSPTGTGKGDTQYFGPGTRLTVL.

This clone was seen more than once but under ten times. This sequence joins TRBV4-1 and TRBJ2-7; D possibly matches TRBD1 or TRBD2 (6 bases each). Trimming cost V 1 base and J 4 bases, with 14 bases left between them. In germline, CDR1 is MGHRA, CDR2 YSYEKL. The length of the CDR3 is 15 residues. The CDR3 is CASSQALGGPYEQYF. DNA for the CDR3: TGCGCCAGCAGCCAAGCCCTAGGGGGGCCATACGAGCAGTACTTC.

This clone was observed a few times. This chain connects TRBV11-3 to TRBJ2-6; the D call may be TRBD1 or TRBD2 (5 bases each). CDR3 size: 16 residues. Germline V gives CDR1 SGHNT, CDR2 YENEEA. Trimming removed 6 bases from V and 1 base from J, with 13 bases in between. CDR3 coding DNA: TGTGCCAGCAGTCGGGGCGACGGATCTGGGGCCAACGTCCTGACTTTC. It is translated as CASSRGDGSGANVLTF. The whole variable domain, filled in from reference TRBV11-3 and TRBJ2-6, reads EAGVVQSPRYKIIEKKQPVAFWCNPISGHNTLYWYLQNLGQGPELLIRYENEEAVDDSQLPKDRFSAERLKGVDSTLKIQPAELGDSAVYLCASSRGDGSGANVLTFGAGSRLTVL.

The V call is TRBV2, the J call TRBJ1-2; 11 bases agree with TRBD1. The germline V gene has CDR1 SNHLY and CDR2 FYNNEI. The CDR3 is 13 residues long. With V trimmed by 8 bases and J by 8 bases, 7 bases remained unmatched. The CDR3 region is CASGQGARGGYTF. CDR3 in DNA: TGTGCCAGCGGACAGGGGGCGAGGGGCGGCTACACCTTC.

V is TRBV30 and J is TRBJ1-6; D unclear. In germline, CDR1 is GTSNPN, CDR2 SVGIG (reference sequence). The CDR3 has 13 amino acids. V lost 4 bases to trimming and J lost 4 bases, with 8 bases between them. This CDR3 is CAWTRRYNSPLHF. CDR3 in DNA: TGTGCCTGGACGCGACGTTATAATTCACCCCTCCACTTT.

As to this clone: Distinct nucleotide sequences in the sample also encode this CDR3. V is TRBV4-3 and J is TRBJ2-5, with D possibly TRBD2 on 6 matching bases. Germline V gives CDR1 LGHNA, CDR2 YSLEER. The V gene lost 0 bases and the J gene lost 5 bases, with 7 bases spanning the gap. The CDR3 runs 13 residues. The CDR3 sequence: CASSQDRGETQYF. The CDR3 DNA is TGCGCCAGCAGCCAAGACCGGGGGGAGACCCAGTACTTC.

The chain is built from TRBV28 and TRBJ1-5, with D maybe TRBD1 (5 bases). Deletions cut 9 bases from V and 3 bases from J, with 15 bases between. Germline CDR1 is MDHEN and CDR2 is SYDVKM. CDR3 size: 14 residues. The CDR3 nucleotides are TGTGCCAGTCGAAGATGGGACTTCAATCAGCCCCAGCATTTT. Protein product: CASRRWDFNQPQHF. Supplemented by reference TRBV28 and TRBJ1-5, the full variable domain reads DVKVTQSSRYLVKRTGEKVFLECVQDMDHENMFWYRQDPGLGLRLIYFSYDVKMKEKGDIPEGYSVSREKKERFSLILESASTNQTSMYLCASRRWDFNQPQHFGDGTRLSIL.

The chain is built from TRBV30 and TRBJ1-4; TRBD1 is a possible D gene (5 bases). Per germline, CDR1 GTSNPN and CDR2 SVGIG (reference sequence). The CDR3 runs 14 residues. V was cut by 0 bases and J by 7 bases, with 12 bases left in between. The CDR3 spells CAWSVRGGTEKLFF. The CDR3 coding sequence is TGTGCCTGGAGTGTACGAGGAGGGACTGAAAAACTGTTTTTT. The complete variable domain, with remaining parts taken from reference TRBV30 and TRBJ1-4, reads SQTIHQWPATLVQPVGSPLSLECTVEGTSNPNLYWYRQAAGRGLQLLFYSVGIGQISSEVPQNLSASRPQDRQFILSSKKLLLSDSGFYLCAWSVRGGTEKLFFGSGTQLSVL.

This clone has a single count. The chain combines TRBV7-9 with TRBJ2-7, with D possibly being TRBD1 (6 bases). Germline V CDR1 and CDR2: SEHNR, FQNEAQ (reference sequence). This CDR3 is 15 amino acids long. Trimming left V 1 base short and J 5 bases short, with 15 bases between. In DNA, the CDR3 is TGTGCCAGCAGCTTAGTCCGGGACACCGTCCACGAGCAGTACTTC. As protein: CASSLVRDTVHEQYF.

The CDR3 is CASDRGLGEPQHF. The CDR3 coding sequence is TGTGCTTCGGACAGGGGGCTCGGTGAGCCCCAGCATTTT. The genes are TRBV30 and TRBJ1-5; 11 nucleotides align to TRBD1. Germline-derived CDR1 and CDR2 are GTSNPN and SVGIG (reference sequence). The CDR3 totals 13 residues. Together with reference TRBV30 and TRBJ1-5, the CDR3 gives the full variable domain: SQTIHQWPATLVQPVGSPLSLECTVEGTSNPNLYWYRQAAGRGLQLLFYSVGIGQISSEVPQNLSASRPQDRQFILSSKKLLLSDSGFYLCASDRGLGEPQHFGDGTRLSIL.

This clone was seen a few times. V usage is TRBV4-1 and J usage is TRBJ2-7; TRBD1 aligns across 8 bases. The CDR3 runs 15 residues. The V gene's germline CDR1 is MGHRA and CDR2 YSYEKL. Trimming removed 6 bases from V and 6 bases from J; junction bases left unmatched: 13. For the CDR3, the DNA is TGCGCCAGCAGATCCCCGGGACAGGCCTCTCGCGAGCAGTACTTC. It encodes CASRSPGQASREQYF.

The V call is TRBV2, the J call TRBJ2-1, with 11 bases that match TRBD2. From germline, CDR1 is SNHLY and CDR2 FYNNEI. This CDR3 is built from 15 residues. V lost 6 bases to trimming and J lost 6 bases; unmatched junction nucleotides: 7. This chain's CDR3 is CASRGLAEPLNEQFF. In DNA, the CDR3 is TGTGCCAGCAGGGGACTAGCGGAGCCCCTCAATGAGCAGTTCTTC.

This clone came up a few times. The genes are TRBV5-1 and TRBJ2-7; D tentatively fits TRBD1 or TRBD2 (5 bases each). This CDR3 comprises 14 residues. CDR1 is SGHRS, CDR2 YFSETQ, per germline. Trimming left V 2 bases short and J 4 bases short, with 13 bases between. CDR3 DNA: TGCGCCAGCAGCTTCCGGGACGGCCTTTACGAGCAGTACTTC. It encodes CASSFRDGLYEQYF.

The rearrangement links TRBV9 to TRBJ1-6; D is undetermined. V was cut by 3 bases and J by 10 bases, with 8 bases left in between. Germline values: CDR1 SGDLS, CDR2 YYNGEE. The CDR3 totals 12 residues. CDR3 loop: CASSGPRSPLHF. CDR3 in DNA: TGTGCCAGCAGCGGACCGAGGTCACCCCTCCACTTT.

V and J are TRBV2 and TRBJ2-7, with D maybe TRBD1 (6 bases). Trimming took off 9 bases at V and 3 bases at J, with 12 bases between the two ends. CDR3 length equals 12 residues. CDR1 SNHLY and CDR2 FYNNEI come from the germline V gene. The CDR3 coding sequence is TGTGCCAGGGGAACACAGGGCTACGAGCAGTACTTC. Encoded protein: CARGTQGYEQYF.

Of note for this clone: At the DNA level, this CDR3 is encoded by other sequences in the same sample as well. The chain is built from TRBV29-1 and TRBJ1-3; D is unresolved. The CDR3 covers 13 residues. Deletions cut 6 bases from V and 4 bases from J, with 13 bases between. Germline values: CDR1 SQVTM, CDR2 ANQGSEA. Here the CDR3 reads CSVGTGSGNTIYF. The DNA for the CDR3 is TGCAGCGTCGGTACCGGCTCAGGAAACACCATATATTTT.

This rearrangement joins TRBV23-1 to TRBJ2-6; the match to TRBD1 covers 7 bases. TRBV23-1 carries the ORF label, with uncertain function. V lost 4 bases and J lost 0; bases outside the gene matches: 12. This CDR3 contains 19 residues. For the CDR3, the DNA is TGCGCCAGCAGTCCCCTAGGGGACAGTGTCCGCTCTGGGGCCAACGTCCTGACTTTC. Translating it yields CASSPLGDSVRSGANVLTF.

V usage is TRBV5-6 and J usage is TRBJ2-5; the D is unclear. CDR3 length: 15 residues. V was cut by 0 bases and J by 5 bases, with 14 bases left in between. Germline CDR1 and CDR2: SGHDT and YYEEEE. The CDR3 nucleotides read TGTGCCAGCAGCTTGGTTGGTACCCCCGGGGAGACCCAGTACTTC. As protein: CASSLVGTPGETQYF.